This TCR beta chain was recorded in a study of cytomegalovirus exposure and HLA in healthy donors. Profiling relied on immunoSEQ multiplex PCR, and the TCRdb table lists in-frame clones only, not all of them. This sample yields about 60,000 clones, of which approximately 93% are seen a single time; roughly 5.8% belongs to the top ten. V was shortened by 5 bases and J by 3 bases, with 10 bases between the two germline ends. Germline V CDR1 and CDR2: MNHEY, SMNVEV (reference sequence). CDR3 length: 14 residues. This receptor was obtained from a woman aged 18-35 years in good health and CMV-seronegative. The sample consisted of PBMCs. This rearrangement joins TRBV27 to TRBJ1-4; D gene unclear. This chain's CDR3 is CASSPDTANEKLFF. The CDR3 DNA reads TGTGCCAGCAGTCCCGACACAGCTAATGAAAAACTGTTTTTT.